Following are 14 T cell receptor beta chains from one sample sequenced in a study of control samples from healthy donors and cancer patients. Sequencing was performed with immunoSEQ multiplex PCR; in TCRdb, only in-frame clones are kept and a portion is missing. The data hold about 140,000 clones, with 85% to 95% observed a single time. Material for sequencing was blood. The receptors were sampled from a man aged 40-55 years in good health.

V usage is TRBV28 and J usage is TRBJ1-4, with a possible D match to TRBD1 (5 bases). V was clipped by 2 bases and J by 8 bases, with 9 bases between them. The CDR3 totals 13 residues. The germline V gene encodes CDR1 MDHEN and CDR2 SYDVKM. CDR3 sequence: CASSLNGDEKLFF. The CDR3 DNA is TGTGCCAGCAGTTTAAATGGGGACGAAAAACTGTTTTTT.

CDR3 amino acids: CATSTSVPGVETQYF. The CDR3 region has the DNA TGTGCCACCTCTACTAGCGTCCCCGGTGTGGAGACCCAGTACTTC. The gene calls are TRBV24-1 and TRBJ2-5; 7 bases are a match to TRBD2. From germline, CDR1 is KGHDR and CDR2 SFDVKD. Unmatched junction bases numbered 14, after V lost 9 bases and J lost 5 bases. The CDR3 totals 15 residues.

This chain links TRBV9 with TRBJ2-3, with D unclear. The CDR3 extends over 14 amino acids. Germline V gives CDR1 SGDLS, CDR2 YYNGEE. V lost 3 bases and J lost 0, with 8 bases in between. As DNA, the CDR3 is TGTGCCAGCAGCGGCGACAAGAGCACAGATACGCAGTATTTT. Its protein product is CASSGDKSTDTQYF.

V is TRBV9 and J is TRBJ2-7, with unresolved D. Trimming shortened V by 3 bases and J by 0 bases, and 7 bases separated the two germline ends. This CDR3 is 13 amino acids long. Germline loops: CDR1 SGDLS, CDR2 YYNGEE. For the CDR3, the DNA is TGTGCCAGCAGCGGCGGCCACTCCTACGAGCAGTACTTC. It codes for CASSGGHSYEQYF. Full variable domain (rest looked up from reference TRBV9 and TRBJ2-7): DSGVTQTPKHLITATGQRVTLRCSPRSGDLSVYWYQQSLDQGLQFLIQYYNGEERAKGNILERFSAQQFPDLHSELNLSSLELGDSALYFCASSGGHSYEQYFGPGTRLTVT.

A word on this clone: The same CDR3 is also encoded by other DNA sequences in this sample. The chain is built from TRBV6-4 and TRBJ2-3; no reliable D call. The ends were cut back, 3 bases at V and 0 bases at J, with 4 bases in the middle. The CDR3 extends over 13 amino acids. Germline CDR1 is MRHNA and CDR2 is SNTAGT. The CDR3 protein is CASSEGSTDTQYF. CDR3 DNA sequence: TGTGCCAGCAGTGAGGGAAGCACAGATACGCAGTATTTT.

As DNA, the CDR3 is TGTGCCAGCAGCGCTCTATCGGCGGCTGAACAAGCTTTCTTT. Its protein is CASSALSAAEQAFF. The V call is TRBV9, the J call TRBJ1-1; no clear D gene. Trimming took 3 bases from V and 9 from J, leaving 18 bases between them. Germline-derived CDR1 and CDR2 are SGDLS and YYNGEE. The CDR3 is 14 residues long.

J is TRBJ1-1 and V is TRBV25-1; D call uncertain. The CDR3 runs 14 residues. Looked up from germline, CDR1 is MGHDK and CDR2 is SYGVNS. V was cut by 5 bases and J by 8 bases, with 18 bases left in between. The CDR3 bases are TGTGCCAGCAGTTCCGGGATCACCTGGGCCGAAGCTTTCTTT. Protein sequence: CASSSGITWAEAFF.

V and J are TRBV30 and TRBJ1-2, with D hard to call. Trimming cost V 1 base and J 8 bases, with 17 bases left between them. The V gene's germline CDR1 is GTSNPN and CDR2 SVGIG (reference sequence). The CDR3 is 14 amino acids. The DNA of the CDR3 is TGTGCCTGGAGTGATGGACGGGAGGTACGCGGCTACACCTTC. Its translation is CAWSDGREVRGYTF.

The chain couples TRBV9 to TRBJ2-5, with D possibly matching TRBD2 (6 bases). CDR1 is SGDLS and CDR2 is YYNGEE in the germline V gene. Deletions cut 0 bases from V and 5 bases from J, with 11 bases between. The CDR3 runs 14 residues. In DNA form, the CDR3 reads TGTGCCAGCAGCGTAGCGGGAGCTCGGGAGACCCAGTACTTC. This encodes CASSVAGARETQYF.

This chain uses TRBV4-2 with TRBJ2-1; D gene uncertain. The CDR3 has 16 residues. Trimming cost V 1 base and J 7 bases, with 17 bases left between them. Germline-derived CDR1 and CDR2 are LGHNA and YNFKEQ. CDR3 loop: CASSQGVANFRNEQFF. In nucleotides, the CDR3 is TGTGCCAGCAGCCAAGGCGTGGCGAACTTCAGGAATGAGCAGTTCTTC.

The V call is TRBV10-3, the J call TRBJ1-1; weak D call: TRBD1 (6 bases). The CDR3 spans 15 residues. Trimming removed 2 bases at V and 7 bases at J, with 17 bases between. Germline V gene sequence: CDR1 ENHRY, CDR2 SYGVKD. This CDR3 reads CAISEPGGGSNEAFF. Here the CDR3 DNA reads TGTGCCATCAGTGAGCCGGGGGGGGGCTCTAATGAAGCTTTCTTT.

J is TRBJ2-4 and V is TRBV5-6; TRBD2 is a possible D gene (5 bases). Germline CDR1 is SGHDT and CDR2 is YYEEEE. This CDR3 comprises 15 residues. V lost 0 bases and J 1 base, leaving 8 bases between the germline ends. CDR3 in amino acids: CASSLASMAKNIQYF. The CDR3 nucleotides read TGTGCCAGCAGCTTGGCTAGCATGGCCAAAAACATTCAGTACTTC.

The chain has TRBV7-8 and TRBJ1-1; a possible D gene is TRBD1 (6 bases). Germline V CDR1 and CDR2: SGHVS, FQNEAQ. CDR3 length: 15 amino acids. Trimming removed 5 bases at V and 6 bases at J, with 19 bases between. In DNA, the CDR3 is TGTGCCAGCAGCCCCAACTTAGGGGGAATCGCTGAAGCTTTCTTT. Its translation: CASSPNLGGIAEAFF. The whole variable domain, filled in from reference TRBV7-8 and TRBJ1-1, reads GAGVSQSPRYKVAKRGQDVALRCDPISGHVSLFWYQQALGQGPEFLTYFQNEAQLDKSGLPSDRFFAERPEGSVSTLKIQRTQQEDSAVYLCASSPNLGGIAEAFFGQGTRLTVV.

This chain uses TRBV3-1 (or the pseudogene TRBV3-2) with TRBJ1-1; 7 bases map to TRBD1. Germline CDR1 is LGHDT and CDR2 is YNNKEL (reference sequence). The CDR3 has 15 residues. The V segment lost 5 bases and the J segment 0 bases; nucleotides outside the gene matches: 6. The CDR3 loop reads CASSNSDRVNTEAFF. The CDR3 region has the DNA TGTGCCAGCAGCAACTCAGACAGGGTGAACACTGAAGCTTTCTTT.